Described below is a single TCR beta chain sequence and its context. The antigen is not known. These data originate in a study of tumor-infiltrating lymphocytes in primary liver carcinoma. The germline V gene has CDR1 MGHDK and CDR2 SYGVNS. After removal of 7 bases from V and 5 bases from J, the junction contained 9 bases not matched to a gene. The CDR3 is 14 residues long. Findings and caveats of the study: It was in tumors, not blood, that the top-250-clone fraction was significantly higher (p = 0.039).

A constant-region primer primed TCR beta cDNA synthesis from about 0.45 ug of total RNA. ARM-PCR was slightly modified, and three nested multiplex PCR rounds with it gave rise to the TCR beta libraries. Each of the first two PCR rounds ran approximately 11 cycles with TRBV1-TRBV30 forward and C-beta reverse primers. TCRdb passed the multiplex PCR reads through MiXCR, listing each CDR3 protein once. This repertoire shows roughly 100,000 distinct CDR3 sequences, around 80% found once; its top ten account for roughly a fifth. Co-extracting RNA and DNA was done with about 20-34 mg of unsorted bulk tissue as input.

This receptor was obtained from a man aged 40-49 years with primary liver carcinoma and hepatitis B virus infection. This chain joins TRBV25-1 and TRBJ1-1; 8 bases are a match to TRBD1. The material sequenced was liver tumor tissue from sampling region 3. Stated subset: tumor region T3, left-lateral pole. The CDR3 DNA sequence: TGTGCCAGCATCGGTGTCAGGGGGCTAACTGAAGCTTTCTTT. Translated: CASIGVRGLTEAFF. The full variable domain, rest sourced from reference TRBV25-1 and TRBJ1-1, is EADIYQTPRYLVIGTGKKITLECSQTMGHDKMYWYQQDPGMELHLIHYSYGVNSTEKGDLSSESTVSRIRTEHFPLTLESARPSHTSQYLCASIGVRGLTEAFFGQGTRLTVV.